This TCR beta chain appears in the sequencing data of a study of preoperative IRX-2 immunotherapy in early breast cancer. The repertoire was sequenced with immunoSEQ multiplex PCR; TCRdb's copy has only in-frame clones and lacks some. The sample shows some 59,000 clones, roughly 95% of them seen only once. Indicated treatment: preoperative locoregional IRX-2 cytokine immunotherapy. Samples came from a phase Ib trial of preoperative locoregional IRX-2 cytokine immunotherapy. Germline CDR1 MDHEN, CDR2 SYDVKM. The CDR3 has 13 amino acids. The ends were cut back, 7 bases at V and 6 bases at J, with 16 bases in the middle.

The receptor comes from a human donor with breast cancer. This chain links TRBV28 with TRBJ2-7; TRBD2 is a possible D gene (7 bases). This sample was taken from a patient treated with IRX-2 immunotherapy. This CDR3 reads CASNRGAASEQYF. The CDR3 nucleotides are TGTGCCAGCAACCGGGGGGCCGCTAGCGAGCAGTACTTC.